Listed below are T cell receptor beta chains from one sample, sequenced in a study of blood T cell repertoires in COVID-19. The data were produced by immunoSEQ multiplex PCR, yet TCRdb's version contains in-frame clones alone and is incomplete. Of some 150,000 clones detected, about 92% appear once; the ten largest clones hold around 1.5%. Sample: peripheral blood. The receptor set was obtained from a human donor in a cohort sampled during active COVID-19. CDR3s include the opening cysteine and the closing phenylalanine or tryptophan. The D gene is left open where the match is weak. The size of a clone is reported for some rows only, either as once, few or many, or as a class for expanded clones.

clone size | J gene | D gene | V gene | CDR3 protein | CDR3 DNA
- | TRBJ2-3 | TRBD2 | TRBV11-3 | CASSFGLAGGRNTDTQYF | TGTGCCAGCAGCTTCGGACTAGCGGGGGGGCGAAACACAGATACGCAGTATTTT
few | TRBJ1-1 | - | TRBV5-4 | CASSLEGRFTEAFF | TGTGCCAGCAGCTTGGAGGGGCGCTTCACTGAAGCTTTCTTT
- | TRBJ2-1 | - | TRBV5-1 | CASSLQAGAREQFF | TGCGCCAGCAGCTTGCAGGCGGGGGCGCGTGAGCAGTTCTTC
- | TRBJ2-3 | TRBD2 | TRBV15 | CATSRAAGGTDTQYF | TGTGCCACCAGCAGAGCGGCGGGGGGCACAGATACGCAGTATTTT
- | TRBJ2-3 | TRBD2 | TRBV9 | CASSVVGGVRTDTQYF | TGTGCCAGCAGCGTAGTTGGGGGGGTTCGCACAGATACGCAGTATTTT
- | TRBJ2-7 | TRBD1 | TRBV9 | CASSVGRQGYEQYF | TGTGCCAGCAGCGTAGGGAGACAGGGCTACGAGCAGTACTTC
- | TRBJ1-1 | - | TRBV7-2 | CASSLGRDNTEAFF | TGTGCCAGCAGCTTAGGCAGGGATAACACTGAAGCTTTCTTT
few | TRBJ1-1 | - | TRBV6-2/TRBV6-3 | CASSYSIEGGVPNTEAFF | TGTGCCAGCAGTTACTCTATCGAGGGTGGGGTCCCGAACACTGAAGCTTTCTTT
- | TRBJ2-2 | TRBD2 | TRBV9 | CASSVERGLNAGELFF | TGTGCCAGCAGCGTAGAGCGGGGGTTGAATGCCGGGGAGCTGTTTTTT
- | TRBJ2-1 | TRBD1 | TRBV18 | CASSPSGRGRNEQFF | TGTGCCAGCTCACCATCGGGCAGGGGGAGAAATGAGCAGTTCTTC
- | TRBJ1-5 | - | TRBV27 | CASSLGTASRGPQHF | TGTGCCAGCAGTTTAGGGACCGCATCGCGGGGGCCCCAGCATTTT
once | TRBJ2-1 | TRBD2 | TRBV11-2 | CASSLSGTSGVAEQFF | TGTGCCAGCAGTCTTTCCGGGACTAGCGGGGTTGCTGAGCAGTTCTTC
- | TRBJ2-2 | - | TRBV6-4 | CASSGAMNTGELFF | TGTGCCAGCAGTGGGGCCATGAACACCGGGGAGCTGTTTTTT
- | TRBJ1-1 | - | TRBV5-1 | CASSLTLQGRNTEAFF | TGCGCCAGCAGCTTAACCTTACAGGGACGGAACACTGAAGCTTTCTTT
- | TRBJ1-2 | TRBD1 | TRBV10-3 | CAISESTGYGYTF | TGTGCCATCAGTGAGTCGACAGGGTATGGCTACACCTTC
once | TRBJ1-6 | TRBD1 | TRBV7-9 | CASSEDRFNSPLHF | TGTGCCAGCAGCGAGGACAGGTTTAATTCACCCCTCCACTTT
- | TRBJ2-7 | - | TRBV10-3 | CASGRGDEQYF | TGTGCCTCTGGGCGGGGAGACGAGCAGTACTTC
- | TRBJ2-1 | - | TRBV10-3 | CAISDLGAGTKRYNEQFF | TGTGCCATCAGTGACCTAGGCGCGGGGACCAAACGTTACAATGAGCAGTTCTTC